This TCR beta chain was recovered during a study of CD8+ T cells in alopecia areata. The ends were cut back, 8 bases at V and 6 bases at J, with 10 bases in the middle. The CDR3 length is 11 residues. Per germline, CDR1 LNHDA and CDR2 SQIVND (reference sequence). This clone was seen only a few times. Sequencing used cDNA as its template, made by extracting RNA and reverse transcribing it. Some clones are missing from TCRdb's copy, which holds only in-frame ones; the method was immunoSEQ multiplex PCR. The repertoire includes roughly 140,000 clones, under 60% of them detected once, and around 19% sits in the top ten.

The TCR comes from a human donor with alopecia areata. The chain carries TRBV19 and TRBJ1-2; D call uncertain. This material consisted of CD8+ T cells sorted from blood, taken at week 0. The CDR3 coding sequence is TGTGCCAGTGGAGAGGTAGATGGCTACACCTTC. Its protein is CASGEVDGYTF.